This TCR beta chain was retrieved from a study of blood T cell repertoires in COVID-19 (dated by TCRdb to about 2020). About the investigation overall: Samples from collaborators originated in the United States, Italy and Spain and spanned both the acute and convalescent phases of COVID-19. Nearly every sample came with metadata listing a de-identified subject ID, COVID-19 status, age in years and sex. Subjects who had been exposed to COVID-19, were actively infected with it, or had recovered from it provided the deeply sampled blood TCRbeta repertoires that made up the dataset. Where available, HLA class I and class II types were obtained from metadata supplied by the sample provider rather than from assay-based typing. Samples were obtained from the ongoing ImmuneRACE study (first 160 participants) and from some 1,300 subjects provided by 6 global collaborators. The material from the prospective study consisted of cDNA or gDNA derived from T cells, B-cell-depleted T cells, or PBMCs. A freely available public database, intended as a resource for researchers studying the immune response to SARS-CoV-2, is where the repertoires were released. What the authors observed across the whole study: The quantity of clinical and demographic metadata differed by source and by participant and was supplied without curation.

To note about this clone: Its antigen has not been determined. The sample holds no much larger clone one base away, and base qualities are not on file.

CDR1 SGDLS and CDR2 YYNGEE are derived from the germline V gene. The CDR3 holds 15 amino acids from the cysteine to the phenylalanine. This entry keeps only the CDR3 DNA: 45 bases, framed from base 1. The germline V end is reduced by 6 bases and the J end by 6 bases; junction bases left unmatched: 8. Participants in the prospective study were enrolled through a virtual design, were aged roughly 18 to 100 years, and lived in under 25 United States geographic areas. In the prospective study, cohorts were assigned on the basis of participant-reported clinical history obtained from a screening survey and a study questionnaire. Exposed participants had been in contact, within 2 weeks of entering the study, with a person who had a PCR-confirmed or clinician-diagnosed case of COVID-19. In the prospective study, whole blood, serum and a nasopharyngeal or oropharyngeal swab were collected from each participant by mobile phlebotomists. Over an approximately two-month period, participants in the prospective study had the option of providing additional blood draws and questionnaires. Prospective study blood samples were shipped either frozen or at room temperature before DNA extraction.

TCRbeta CDR3 regions were amplified from genomic DNA by means of the immunoSEQ Assay, a bias-controlled multiplex PCR. The paper's data handling went like this. The number of nucleated cells in each sample was estimated by amplification of reference gene primers within the assay. Sequence reads were collapsed and filtered to measure the absolute abundance of every unique TCRbeta CDR3 rearrangement. For each sample, productive Simpson clonality was calculated as the square root of Simpson's diversity index across productive rearrangements. TCRdb took this table from immuneACCESS and kept in-frame rearrangements with V and J called. Such tables lack part of the clones; where checked against another copy, unresolved V genes explain under half of the gap, and the rest is unexplained. V, J and clone size reflect that table, while D and trimming were determined from the DNA. The sample table lists about 350,000 clones, almost 90% of them with a count of one. The ten largest clones take up over 0.9% of the sample.

The chain couples TRBV9 to TRBJ1-6, with 8 junctional bases fitting TRBD1. Material for sequencing was PBMCs or T cells enriched from blood (not recorded which). This TCR derives from a woman between 25 and 40 years old who had been exposed to COVID-19. Here is the DNA: TGTGCCAGCAACCCTAGTGGACAGGGTAATTCACCCCTCCACTTT. This translates into CASNPSGQGNSPLHF.